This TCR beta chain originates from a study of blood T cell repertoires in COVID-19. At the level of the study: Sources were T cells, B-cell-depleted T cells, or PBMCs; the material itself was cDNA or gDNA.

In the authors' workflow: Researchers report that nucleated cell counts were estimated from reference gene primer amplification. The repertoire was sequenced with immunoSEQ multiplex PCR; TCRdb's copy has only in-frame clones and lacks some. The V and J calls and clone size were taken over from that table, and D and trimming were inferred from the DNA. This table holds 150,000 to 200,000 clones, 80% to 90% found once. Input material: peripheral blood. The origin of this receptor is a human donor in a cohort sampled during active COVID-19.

CDR3 loop: CASDTALTGGREKLFF. CDR3 DNA: TGTGCCAGCGACACCGCCCTGACAGGGGGGAGGGAAAAACTGTTTTTT. The rearrangement links TRBV28 to TRBJ1-4, with 9 bases that match TRBD1. Trimming at V came to 8 bases and at J to 8 bases, leaving 15 bases not matched to a gene. CDR3 length: 16 residues. Per germline, CDR1 MDHEN and CDR2 SYDVKM.